A selection of T cell receptor beta chains follows, all from one sample in a study of cytomegalovirus exposure and HLA in healthy donors. Clones were sequenced by immunoSEQ multiplex PCR, and TCRdb holds only the in-frame ones, with some missing. The sample lists approximately 85,000 clones; 80% were seen once. The sample comprised PBMCs. The receptors stem from a man aged 45 to 65 in good health and CMV-seropositive. The CDR3 runs from the conserved cysteine through the conserved F or W. The order of the fields is V gene, J gene, D gene, clone size, CDR3 protein, CDR3 DNA. A D gene is named only where the DNA matches it firmly. A clone size is listed for some rows: how often the clone was seen (once, few, many), or a class if it is expanded.

V gene: TRBV7-8
J gene: TRBJ2-1
D gene: -
clone size: -
CDR3 protein: CASSLGPGATYNEQFF
CDR3 DNA: TGTGCCAGCAGCTTAGGGCCCGGAGCTACCTACAATGAGCAGTTCTTC

V gene: TRBV6-6
J gene: TRBJ1-1
D gene: -
clone size: few
CDR3 protein: CASSSPGGNTEAFF
CDR3 DNA: TGTGCCAGCAGTTCCCCCGGGGGGAACACTGAAGCTTTCTTT

V gene: TRBV7-3
J gene: TRBJ2-2
D gene: TRBD1
clone size: -
CDR3 protein: CASSYDRENTGELFF
CDR3 DNA: TGTGCCAGCAGTTATGACAGGGAGAACACCGGGGAGCTGTTTTTT

V gene: TRBV30
J gene: TRBJ2-7
D gene: TRBD2
clone size: -
CDR3 protein: CAWNRAGTSFGGPQYF
CDR3 DNA: TGTGCCTGGAACCGGGCCGGGACTAGCTTTGGAGGCCCCCAGTACTTC

V gene: TRBV5-1
J gene: TRBJ2-1
D gene: TRBD2
clone size: few
CDR3 protein: CASSSLAGGGDEQFF
CDR3 DNA: TGCGCCAGCAGCTCGCTAGCGGGAGGGGGGGATGAGCAGTTCTTC

V gene: TRBV11-3
J gene: TRBJ2-1
D gene: TRBD1
clone size: -
CDR3 protein: CASSFVGQGYNEQFF
CDR3 DNA: TGTGCCAGCAGCTTTGTGGGACAGGGCTACAATGAGCAGTTCTTC

V gene: TRBV9
J gene: TRBJ2-1
D gene: TRBD2
clone size: -
CDR3 protein: CASNAGTSGYNEQFF
CDR3 DNA: TGTGCCAGCAACGCCGGGACTAGCGGATACAATGAGCAGTTCTTC

V gene: TRBV7-8
J gene: TRBJ1-2
D gene: TRBD1
clone size: -
CDR3 protein: CASSPDRANYGYTF
CDR3 DNA: TGTGCCAGCAGCCCTGACAGGGCTAACTATGGCTACACCTTC

V gene: TRBV7-9
J gene: TRBJ2-7
D gene: TRBD2
clone size: -
CDR3 protein: CASSSLTSGAYEQYF
CDR3 DNA: TGTGCCAGCAGCTCCCTTACTAGCGGAGCGTACGAGCAGTACTTC

V gene: TRBV21-1
J gene: TRBJ1-5
D gene: -
clone size: -
CDR3 protein: CASSQGQVDQPQHF
CDR3 DNA: TGTGCCAGCAGCCAGGGACAGGTTGATCAGCCCCAGCATTTT

V gene: TRBV7-2
J gene: TRBJ2-3
D gene: -
clone size: -
CDR3 protein: CASSIWTPSGTDTQYF
CDR3 DNA: TGTGCCAGCAGCATCTGGACTCCATCTGGCACAGATACGCAGTATTTT

V gene: TRBV9
J gene: TRBJ1-2
D gene: TRBD1
clone size: -
CDR3 protein: CASSVVGQGMDGYTF
CDR3 DNA: TGTGCCAGCAGCGTAGTCGGACAGGGGATGGATGGCTACACCTTC

V gene: TRBV18
J gene: TRBJ1-2
D gene: -
clone size: -
CDR3 protein: CASSPGHQGGYTF
CDR3 DNA: TGTGCCAGCTCACCAGGACATCAGGGGGGCTACACCTTC

V gene: TRBV30
J gene: TRBJ1-5
D gene: -
clone size: -
CDR3 protein: CAWSRGFGGNQPQHF
CDR3 DNA: TGTGCCTGGAGCAGGGGTTTTGGTGGGAATCAGCCCCAGCATTTT

V gene: TRBV5-6
J gene: TRBJ1-2
D gene: -
clone size: -
CDR3 protein: CASSPPFRGAYGYTF
CDR3 DNA: TGTGCCAGCAGCCCCCCCTTTCGCGGGGCCTATGGCTACACCTTC

V gene: TRBV27
J gene: TRBJ2-1
D gene: TRBD2
clone size: once
CDR3 protein: CASTFIGGRTYNEQFF
CDR3 DNA: TGTGCCAGCACTTTTATCGGCGGGAGGACCTACAATGAGCAGTTCTTC

V gene: TRBV7-8
J gene: TRBJ2-1
D gene: TRBD2
clone size: -
CDR3 protein: CASSLGTSGSDEQFF
CDR3 DNA: TGTGCCAGCAGCTTAGGGACTAGCGGGAGTGATGAGCAGTTCTTC

V gene: TRBV5-4
J gene: TRBJ2-2
D gene: -
clone size: -
CDR3 protein: CASSLGGNTGELFF
CDR3 DNA: TGTGCCAGCAGCTTAGGGGGAAACACCGGGGAGCTGTTTTTT

V gene: TRBV30
J gene: TRBJ2-3
D gene: -
clone size: -
CDR3 protein: CAWSLPDTQYF
CDR3 DNA: TGTGCCTGGAGTCTCCCAGATACGCAGTATTTT

V gene: TRBV19
J gene: TRBJ1-3
D gene: TRBD1
clone size: -
CDR3 protein: CATKPRQGGNTIYF
CDR3 DNA: TGTGCCACCAAGCCTCGACAGGGAGGAAACACCATATATTTT

V gene: TRBV7-9
J gene: TRBJ2-7
D gene: -
clone size: -
CDR3 protein: CSSSLGSYEQYF
CDR3 DNA: TGTTCCAGCAGCTTAGGTTCGTACGAGCAGTACTTC

V gene: TRBV10-2
J gene: TRBJ2-5
D gene: TRBD2
clone size: -
CDR3 protein: CASSEPLAGGPRETQYF
CDR3 DNA: TGCGCCAGCAGTGAGCCCCTAGCGGGAGGCCCTAGGGAGACCCAGTACTTC

V gene: TRBV6-6
J gene: TRBJ2-7
D gene: TRBD2
clone size: few
CDR3 protein: CASSYDGGGYEQYF
CDR3 DNA: TGTGCCAGCAGTTACGACGGCGGGGGCTACGAGCAGTACTTC

V gene: TRBV4-2
J gene: TRBJ2-7
D gene: TRBD1
clone size: few
CDR3 protein: CASSQDAQGAYEQYF
CDR3 DNA: TGTGCCAGCAGCCAAGATGCGCAGGGGGCCTACGAGCAGTACTTC

V gene: TRBV4-1
J gene: TRBJ2-1
D gene: TRBD2
clone size: -
CDR3 protein: CASSQSEYSTPGLANEQFF
CDR3 DNA: TGCGCCAGCAGCCAAAGCGAATATTCAACACCGGGACTAGCGAATGAGCAGTTCTTC

V gene: TRBV5-4
J gene: TRBJ2-1
D gene: TRBD2
clone size: -
CDR3 protein: CASSWGSGREGEQFF
CDR3 DNA: TGTGCCAGCAGCTGGGGGAGCGGGAGGGAGGGTGAGCAGTTCTTC

V gene: TRBV7-3
J gene: TRBJ2-1
D gene: -
clone size: -
CDR3 protein: CASSLQGHRNEQFF
CDR3 DNA: TGTGCCAGCAGCTTACAGGGTCACCGGAATGAGCAGTTCTTC

V gene: TRBV7-6
J gene: TRBJ2-1
D gene: TRBD2
clone size: -
CDR3 protein: CASSPRGGRIQNEQFF
CDR3 DNA: TGTGCCAGCAGCCCCAGGGGCGGGAGGATTCAAAATGAGCAGTTCTTC

V gene: TRBV5-5
J gene: TRBJ2-7
D gene: TRBD2
clone size: -
CDR3 protein: CASSLLAGGGYEQYF
CDR3 DNA: TGTGCCAGCAGCTTACTAGCGGGAGGAGGGTACGAGCAGTACTTC

V gene: TRBV6-5
J gene: TRBJ1-1
D gene: -
clone size: once
CDR3 protein: CASRRQDEAFF
CDR3 DNA: TGTGCCAGCAGGAGACAAGATGAAGCTTTCTTT

V gene: TRBV4-1
J gene: TRBJ2-7
D gene: -
clone size: -
CDR3 protein: CASSQDGREVAEQYF
CDR3 DNA: TGCGCCAGCAGCCAAGATGGCAGGGAAGTGGCCGAGCAGTACTTC

V gene: TRBV6-1
J gene: TRBJ1-2
D gene: -
clone size: once
CDR3 protein: CASTGGARDYGYTF
CDR3 DNA: TGTGCCAGCACCGGCGGGGCCAGGGATTATGGCTACACCTTC

V gene: TRBV7-9
J gene: TRBJ1-2
D gene: TRBD1
clone size: few
CDR3 protein: CASSRQVGTGNYGYTF
CDR3 DNA: TGTGCCAGCAGTCGACAGGTGGGGACAGGGAACTATGGCTACACCTTC

V gene: TRBV6-5
J gene: TRBJ2-2
D gene: TRBD2
clone size: -
CDR3 protein: CASSYLRGEGTGELFF
CDR3 DNA: TGTGCCAGCAGTTACCTTCGCGGGGAGGGCACCGGGGAGCTGTTTTTT

V gene: TRBV4-1
J gene: TRBJ2-7
D gene: TRBD2
clone size: few
CDR3 protein: CASSQDSASGRLGQYF
CDR3 DNA: TGCGCCAGCAGCCAAGATTCCGCTAGCGGGAGGTTAGGGCAGTACTTC

V gene: TRBV7-9
J gene: TRBJ2-7
D gene: TRBD2
clone size: medium-sized
CDR3 protein: CASSSGAGGYYEQYF
CDR3 DNA: TGTGCCAGCAGCTCCGGAGCGGGAGGTTACTACGAGCAGTACTTC

V gene: TRBV19
J gene: TRBJ1-1
D gene: TRBD1
clone size: once
CDR3 protein: CASSTRTGGNTEAFF
CDR3 DNA: TGTGCCAGTAGTACTCGGACAGGGGGAAACACTGAAGCTTTCTTT

V gene: TRBV2
J gene: TRBJ2-4
D gene: -
clone size: -
CDR3 protein: CASGPGESIQYF
CDR3 DNA: TGTGCCAGCGGACCGGGAGAAAGCATTCAGTACTTC

V gene: TRBV19
J gene: TRBJ2-3
D gene: TRBD2
clone size: -
CDR3 protein: CASGRTSGNTDTQYF
CDR3 DNA: TGTGCCAGTGGTAGGACTAGCGGAAACACAGATACGCAGTATTTT

V gene: TRBV7-2
J gene: TRBJ1-4
D gene: -
clone size: -
CDR3 protein: CASSPRGGNEKLFF
CDR3 DNA: TGTGCCAGCAGCCCTAGGGGGGGTAATGAAAAACTGTTTTTT

V gene: TRBV5-5
J gene: TRBJ2-3
D gene: -
clone size: -
CDR3 protein: CASSPEAMTSTDTQYF
CDR3 DNA: TGTGCCAGCAGCCCTGAGGCCATGACTAGCACAGATACGCAGTATTTT

V gene: TRBV7-9
J gene: TRBJ2-3
D gene: TRBD2
clone size: few
CDR3 protein: CASSTSGNTDTQYF
CDR3 DNA: TGTGCCAGTAGTACTAGCGGGAATACAGATACGCAGTATTTT

V gene: TRBV30
J gene: TRBJ1-4
D gene: TRBD1
clone size: -
CDR3 protein: CAWSGNRGLLTKLFF
CDR3 DNA: TGTGCCTGGAGTGGGAACAGGGGGCTCCTTACAAAACTGTTTTTT

V gene: TRBV11-2
J gene: TRBJ1-5
D gene: -
clone size: -
CDR3 protein: CASSPQRGGQPQHF
CDR3 DNA: TGTGCCAGCAGCCCTCAGAGGGGGGGTCAGCCCCAGCATTTT

V gene: TRBV27
J gene: TRBJ1-1
D gene: -
clone size: -
CDR3 protein: CASSSELRTEAFF
CDR3 DNA: TGTGCCAGCAGTTCCGAGCTGAGGACTGAAGCTTTCTTT

V gene: TRBV18
J gene: TRBJ1-1
D gene: TRBD1
clone size: -
CDR3 protein: CASSRLGQGSTEAFF
CDR3 DNA: TGTGCCAGCTCACGTCTCGGACAGGGGAGCACTGAAGCTTTCTTT

V gene: TRBV11-3
J gene: TRBJ1-1
D gene: -
clone size: -
CDR3 protein: CASSLEGRNTEAFF
CDR3 DNA: TGTGCCAGCAGCTTGGAGGGACGGAACACTGAAGCTTTCTTT

V gene: TRBV18
J gene: TRBJ1-1
D gene: -
clone size: -
CDR3 protein: CASSPVSGTEAFF
CDR3 DNA: TGTGCCAGCTCACCGGTTTCGGGCACTGAAGCTTTCTTT

V gene: TRBV5-4
J gene: TRBJ2-1
D gene: -
clone size: -
CDR3 protein: CASRPVANSRDEQFF
CDR3 DNA: TGTGCCAGCAGGCCTGTAGCGAATTCTAGGGATGAGCAGTTCTTC

V gene: TRBV18
J gene: TRBJ1-1
D gene: TRBD1
clone size: -
CDR3 protein: CASSPDRGRAEAFF
CDR3 DNA: TGTGCCAGCTCACCAGACAGGGGGAGGGCTGAAGCTTTCTTT

V gene: TRBV5-1
J gene: TRBJ2-7
D gene: TRBD1
clone size: -
CDR3 protein: CASSLAGGEIHEQYF
CDR3 DNA: TGCGCCAGCAGCTTGGCAGGGGGCGAGATACACGAGCAGTACTTC

V gene: TRBV19
J gene: TRBJ2-7
D gene: -
clone size: -
CDR3 protein: CASTPSPGIEQYF
CDR3 DNA: TGTGCCAGTACCCCGAGTCCGGGGATCGAGCAGTACTTC

V gene: TRBV7-3
J gene: TRBJ2-2
D gene: TRBD2
clone size: -
CDR3 protein: CASSNRTSSTGELFF
CDR3 DNA: TGTGCCAGCAGCAATAGGACTAGCTCCACCGGGGAGCTGTTTTTT

V gene: TRBV10-3
J gene: TRBJ1-5
D gene: -
clone size: -
CDR3 protein: CAIRSGLESNQPQHF
CDR3 DNA: TGTGCCATCCGTTCAGGGCTAGAGAGCAATCAGCCCCAGCATTTT

V gene: TRBV19
J gene: TRBJ2-7
D gene: -
clone size: once
CDR3 protein: CASSSPGTPSYEQYF
CDR3 DNA: TGTGCCAGTAGTAGCCCCGGGACACCATCCTACGAGCAGTACTTC